Each of the 32 T cell receptor beta chains below was sequenced from the same sample in a study of blood T cells in healthy people across ages. A sample-barcoded 5' primer and a J-beta primer mix were used in a second PCR of roughly 7 to 11 cycles. TCRdb re-called the 5' RACE reads through MiXCR, storing one row per CDR3 protein. The table has hundreds of thousands of distinct CDR3 sequences, over 45% seen once. Sequenced: blood. These receptors originate from a man aged 30 to 39 in good health.

This clonotype was seen only a few times. V is TRBV20-1 and J is TRBJ2-7, with 10 bases matching TRBD2. The V and J ends lost 1 base and 5 bases, in that order; junction bases with no gene match: 2. From germline, CDR1 is DFQATT and CDR2 SNEGSKA (reference sequence). This CDR3 is 13 amino acids long. The DNA of the CDR3 is TGCAGTGCTAGAGGTCTAGCGGGGGACGAGCAGTACTTC. It translates to CSARGLAGDEQYF.

This clonotype was detected a few times. In nucleotides, the CDR3 is TGCAGCGTTGTACCGCGCGCCAAAAACATTCAGTACTTC. This codes for CSVVPRAKNIQYF. The chain uses TRBV29-1 and TRBJ2-4, with D unresolved. Germline loops: CDR1 SQVTM, CDR2 ANQGSEA. There are 13 residues in the CDR3. The V end was cut by 4 bases, the J end by 1 base, with 8 bases between.

The V call is TRBV5-1, the J call TRBJ2-1; 8 positions match TRBD2. Germline loops: CDR1 SGHRS, CDR2 YFSETQ. With 4 bases clipped from V and 4 bases from J, the junction kept 7 bases outside the gene matches. The CDR3 extends over 15 amino acids. The CDR3 loop is CASSPGGMGYNEQFF. CDR3 coding DNA: TGCGCCAGCAGCCCGGGGGGGATGGGGTACAATGAGCAGTTCTTC.

The V gene is TRBV12-3 or TRBV12-4, the J gene TRBJ1-2; D is perhaps TRBD1 (5 bases). V lost 6 bases and J 1 base, leaving 12 bases between the germline ends. This CDR3 region has 14 residues. The CDR3 reads CASSHSGGNYGYTF. The DNA for the CDR3 is TGTGCCAGCAGCCACTCCGGGGGTAACTATGGCTACACCTTC.

The CDR3 DNA reads TGCAGCGGGGGGGACTACGAGCAGTACTTC. This codes for CSGGDYEQYF. The chain combines TRBV20-1 with TRBJ2-5, with TRBD2 identical over 8 bases. The DNA end favors TRBJ2-7, so the J call may be wrong. The CDR3 runs 10 residues. The germline gives CDR1 DFQATT, CDR2 SNEGSKA (reference sequence).

The rearrangement links TRBV6-2 or TRBV6-3 to TRBJ1-1, with D perhaps matching TRBD1 (5 bases). The CDR3 extends over 14 amino acids. V was trimmed by 0 bases and J by 4 bases, leaving 9 bases between them. CDR1 MNHEY and CDR2 SVGEGT come from the germline V gene. CDR3 loop: CASSYSRGGTEAFF. CDR3 DNA sequence: TGTGCCAGCAGTTACTCAAGGGGAGGCACTGAAGCTTTCTTT.

V and J are TRBV5-1 and TRBJ2-2; D is undetermined. Deletions cut 7 bases from V and 4 bases from J, with 11 bases between. This CDR3 contains 13 residues. Germline CDR1 SGHRS, CDR2 YFSETQ. Here the CDR3 DNA reads TGCGCCAGCTGGTCGGATGGCACCGGGGAGCTGTTTTTT. Protein: CASWSDGTGELFF.

The chain has TRBV28 and TRBJ2-5, with TRBD2 as a possible D gene (5 bases). Germline V gene sequence: CDR1 MDHEN, CDR2 SYDVKM. CDR3 length: 14 amino acids. V lost 5 bases to trimming and J lost 5 bases, with 15 bases between them. The CDR3 sequence is CASSVASIAETQYF. The DNA for the CDR3 is TGTGCCAGCAGTGTGGCTAGCATAGCTGAGACCCAGTACTTC. The entire variable domain, with the rest obtained from reference TRBV28 and TRBJ2-5, is as follows: DVKVTQSSRYLVKRTGEKVFLECVQDMDHENMFWYRQDPGLGLRLIYFSYDVKMKEKGDIPEGYSVSREKKERFSLILESASTNQTSMYLCASSVASIAETQYFGPGTRLLVL.

The rearrangement joins TRBV7-9 to TRBJ2-7; D is ambiguous. Germline V lookup: CDR1 SEHNR, CDR2 FQNEAQ (reference sequence). Trimming left V 5 bases short and J 2 bases short, with 10 bases between. There are 13 residues in the CDR3. The CDR3 DNA reads TGTGCCAGCAGCCCTACTCACACCTACGAGCAGTACTTC. Its protein product is CASSPTHTYEQYF.

The V gene is TRBV6-2 or TRBV6-3, the J gene TRBJ2-3; D remains ambiguous. Trimming pared 6 bases from V and 3 bases from J, leaving 19 bases between. The CDR3 covers 16 residues. In germline, CDR1 is MNHEY, CDR2 SVGEGT. CDR3 DNA sequence: TGTGCCAGCAGCACCGTCAGCCCACTACCGACAGATACGCAGTATTTT. Translating gives CASSTVSPLPTDTQYF.

The rearrangement links TRBV28 to TRBJ2-4; D is perhaps TRBD2 (6 bases). Germline V gene lookup returns CDR1 MDHEN and CDR2 SYDVKM. This CDR3 has 16 residues. V shed 7 bases and J shed 6 bases, with 22 bases lying between them. The CDR3 DNA sequence: TGTGCCAGCATCCCGGCGGCGGGGTCGGGTGGAAACATTCAGTACTTC. Protein sequence: CASIPAAGSGGNIQYF.

In this sample, this clonotype turned up many times. The gene calls are TRBV12-3 or TRBV12-4 and TRBJ2-5, with D unresolved. Trimming cost V 5 bases and J 1 base, with 8 bases left between them. This CDR3 region has 13 residues. CDR3 residues: CASSRVSQETQYF. The CDR3, as DNA: TGTGCCAGCAGTAGAGTAAGCCAAGAGACCCAGTACTTC.

V and J are TRBV5-1 and TRBJ2-1; tentatively, D is TRBD1 or TRBD2 (6 bases each). Germline CDR1 reads SGHRS; CDR2 reads YFSETQ. Trimming left V 0 bases short and J 8 bases short, with 12 bases between. CDR3 length: 14 amino acids. The CDR3 DNA reads as TGCGCCAGCAGCTTGGCCTGGGGGGCTTATGAGCAGTTCTTC. It specifies CASSLAWGAYEQFF.

This clonotype was seen a few times. CDR3 DNA sequence: TGTGCCAGCAGCTTCGGTTTGTACACTGAAGCTTTCTTT. Translation gives CASSFGLYTEAFF. V and J are TRBV7-3 and TRBJ1-1, with D unresolved. Germline V lookup: CDR1 SGHTA, CDR2 FQGTGA. Between the trimmed V and J ends, which lost 3 bases and 3 bases, there was a span of 8 bases. The CDR3 length is 13 residues.

This clonotype was counted only a few times. The V and J genes are TRBV6-5 and TRBJ2-5, with D maybe TRBD2 (6 bases). V shed 8 bases and J shed 2 bases, with 15 bases lying between them. The CDR3 loop spans 14 amino acids. Germline V gene sequence: CDR1 MNHEY, CDR2 SVGAGI. This chain's CDR3 is CASAPRGRQETQYF. In DNA, the CDR3 is TGTGCCAGCGCCCCGCGAGGGAGGCAAGAGACCCAGTACTTC.

The J gene is TRBJ2-7, the V gene TRBV5-1; D assignment may be TRBD1 or TRBD2 (5 bases each). The V and J ends lost 0 bases and 2 bases respectively, with 15 bases between them. CDR3 size: 16 residues. The germline V gene encodes CDR1 SGHRS and CDR2 YFSETQ. CDR3 region: CASSLGFRDGTYEQYF. For the CDR3, the DNA is TGCGCCAGCAGCTTGGGGTTCCGGGACGGAACCTACGAGCAGTACTTC.

V gene TRBV4-1 combines with J gene TRBJ2-3; perhaps D is TRBD1 or TRBD2 (5 bases each). V lost 2 bases and J 0 bases, leaving 9 bases between the germline ends. The germline V gene encodes CDR1 MGHRA and CDR2 YSYEKL. This CDR3 has 15 amino acids. The CDR3 DNA follows: TGCGCCAGCAGCCAAAGGGGACCTAGCACAGATACGCAGTATTTT. It codes for CASSQRGPSTDTQYF.

This clonotype turned up a few times. This chain links TRBV25-1 with TRBJ2-7; D is possibly TRBD2 (5 bases). From germline, CDR1 is MGHDK and CDR2 SYGVNS. The V end was cut by 5 bases, the J end by 2 bases, with 10 bases between. The CDR3 has 13 amino acids. CDR3: CASSSGFPYEQYF. The CDR3 DNA follows: TGTGCCAGCAGTAGCGGTTTCCCCTACGAGCAGTACTTC.

CDR3 loop: CSLGTPRGSSYEQYF. The CDR3, as DNA: TGCAGCCTCGGGACACCTAGGGGCTCGTCCTACGAGCAGTACTTC. This chain uses TRBV20-1 with TRBJ2-7; the D gene is possibly TRBD1 (6 bases). CDR1 DFQATT and CDR2 SNEGSKA come from the germline V gene (reference sequence). This CDR3 region has 15 residues.

This clonotype was detected only a few times. The chain combines TRBV7-2 with TRBJ2-5, with a weak D call TRBD2 (5 bases). CDR1 and CDR2 from the germline V gene are SGHTA and FQGNSA. The V end was cut by 1 base, the J end by 5 bases, with 23 bases between. This CDR3 is built from 18 residues. The CDR3 nucleotides are TGTGCCAGCAGCTTAGTCCTCGGGGTGCTAATGTTCGAGGAGACCCAGTACTTC. Translated: CASSLVLGVLMFEETQYF.

There are a few counts of this clonotype. The chain employs TRBV29-1 and TRBJ2-1; 8 bases are a match to TRBD2. Per germline, CDR1 SQVTM and CDR2 ANQGSEA. This CDR3 has 13 residues. Trimming at V came to 4 bases and at J to 7 bases, leaving 6 bases not matched to a gene. The CDR3 nucleotides are TGCAGCGTTGGAGCGGGAGAGTGGAATGAGCAGTTCTTC. This encodes CSVGAGEWNEQFF.

The CDR3 sequence is CATSRELAGVEQFF. As DNA, the CDR3 is TGTGCCACCAGCAGAGAACTAGCGGGAGTTGAGCAGTTCTTC. V and J are TRBV15 and TRBJ2-1, with 11 bases lining up with TRBD2. With V trimmed by 0 bases and J by 9 bases, 1 base remained unmatched. The CDR3 totals 14 residues. Germline-derived CDR1 and CDR2 are LNHNV and YYDKDF (reference sequence).

A remark on this clonotype: The germline gene is not matched at one end of the junction; a read error may be the cause. The J gene is TRBJ1-5, the V gene TRBV19; D is undetermined. In germline, CDR1 is LNHDA, CDR2 SQIVND (reference sequence). The CDR3 has 18 amino acids. Written as DNA, the CDR3 is TGTGCCAGTAGTCGACGTCTTGTCCGGGTCACCTTTGACCAGCCCCATCATTTT. Translation gives CASSRRLVRVTFDQPHHF.

The gene calls are TRBV12-3 or TRBV12-4 and TRBJ2-5; the D is unclear. Trimming left V 6 bases short and J 3 bases short, with 8 bases between. The CDR3 has 12 amino acids. This CDR3 reads CASRIREETQYF. The CDR3 region has the DNA TGTGCCAGCAGAATCAGAGAAGAGACCCAGTACTTC.

This clonotype was picked up a small number of times. Written as DNA, the CDR3 is TGCAGTGCTAGAGATCTAGGGGCGATTAGCTCCTACGAGCAGTACTTC. Amino acid sequence: CSARDLGAISSYEQYF. The genes are TRBV20-1 and TRBJ2-7, with TRBD1 as a possible D gene (5 bases). The CDR3 has 16 residues. Germline CDR1 is DFQATT and CDR2 is SNEGSKA (reference sequence). Trimming took off 0 bases at V and 0 bases at J, with 15 bases between the two ends.

This clonotype has a count of ten or more. The rearrangement uses TRBV6-5 and TRBJ2-1, with no clear D. Germline V gene data show CDR1 as MNHEY and CDR2 as SVGAGI. The CDR3 extends over 11 amino acids. V was clipped by 4 bases and J by 4 bases, with 2 bases between them. CDR3 DNA: TGTGCCAGCAGTTGGTACAATGAGCAGTTCTTC. It yields the protein CASSWYNEQFF.

The V call is TRBV29-1, the J call TRBJ1-2; 9 nucleotides line up with TRBD1. The CDR3 totals 14 residues. Germline assignment: CDR1 SQVTM and CDR2 ANQGSEA. V was clipped by 2 bases and J by 4 bases; unmatched bases: 5. The CDR3 is CSVEIRGQGYGYTF. CDR3 DNA: TGCAGCGTTGAAATCCGGGGACAGGGCTATGGCTACACCTTC. The entire variable domain, with the rest obtained from reference TRBV29-1 and TRBJ1-2, is as follows: SAVISQKPSRDICQRGTSLTIQCQVDSQVTMMFWYRQQPGQSLTLIATANQGSEATYESGFVIDKFPISRPNLTFSTLTVSNMSPEDSSIYLCSVEIRGQGYGYTFGSGTRLTVV.

This clonotype was observed a handful of times. This chain connects TRBV7-9 to TRBJ2-7, with D possibly being TRBD2 (5 bases). The CDR3 is 15 residues long. V was pared by 0 bases and J by 3 bases, with 12 bases between. Germline CDR1 reads SEHNR; CDR2 reads FQNEAQ (reference sequence). The CDR3 reads CASSLADGVNYEQYF. The CDR3 region has the DNA TGTGCCAGCAGCTTAGCAGACGGGGTTAACTACGAGCAGTACTTC.

CDR3 sequence: CASSSLFLVARSSGANVLTF. The DNA for the CDR3 is TGTGCCAGCAGTTCCCTCTTTTTGGTGGCCCGGAGCTCTGGGGCCAACGTCCTGACTTTC. This chain joins TRBV28 and TRBJ2-6; no clear D. Germline values: CDR1 MDHEN, CDR2 SYDVKM. The CDR3 runs to 20 residues. The germline V and J ends were trimmed by 4 bases and 0 bases, with 22 bases remaining between them.

With regard to this clonotype: The junction differs from germline at one of its ends, possibly a read error. The chain uses TRBV20-1 and TRBJ1-1; no clear D gene. Germline assignment: CDR1 DFQATT and CDR2 SNEGSKA (reference sequence). The CDR3 consists of 14 residues. CDR3 protein: CSARDGGGNTGAFF. The CDR3 coding sequence is TGCAGTGCTAGAGATGGCGGCGGGAACACTGGAGCTTTCTTT.

This sequence joins TRBV20-1 and TRBJ2-1, with TRBD2 identical over 11 bases. This CDR3 is built from 15 residues. CDR1 is DFQATT, CDR2 SNEGSKA, per germline (reference sequence). V shed 6 bases, J shed 2 bases, and the junction held 6 bases outside the gene matches. CDR3 DNA: TGCAGTGCGACCGGGACTAGCGGTACCTACAATGAGCAGTTCTTC. Protein: CSATGTSGTYNEQFF.

V gene TRBV5-1 combines with J gene TRBJ2-5, with D hard to call. The CDR3 is 12 residues long. Per germline, CDR1 SGHRS and CDR2 YFSETQ. The V gene lost 4 bases and the J gene lost 8 bases, with 12 bases spanning the gap. The CDR3 loop is CASSEDGPTQYF. The CDR3 coding sequence is TGCGCCAGCAGCGAGGATGGGCCCACCCAGTACTTC.